The rows below give T cell receptor beta chains drawn from one sample of a study of graft-versus-host responses after intestinal transplantation. Which antigens these TCRs recognize remains unknown. TCRdb's table, derived via immunoSEQ multiplex PCR, lists solely in-frame clones and lacks some. Here the sample spans 70,000 to 95,000 clones, approximately 92% being singletons. Specimen: unstimulated CD8+ T cells sorted from spleen or lymph node cells, collected before transplant. The receptors come from a human donor who was the organ donor for an intestinal transplant. Each CDR3 is given with its conserved first and last residue. The D gene is left open where the match is weak. Expanded clones get a size class; other rows say once, few or many, or leave the size out.

clone size,V gene,D gene,J gene,CDR3 protein,CDR3 DNA
NA,TRBV7-9,TRBD1,TRBJ1-2,CASSPQGWALNYGYTF,TGTGCCAGCAGCCCACAGGGGTGGGCTCTTAACTATGGCTACACCTTC
NA,TRBV7-9,TRBD2,TRBJ2-7,CASTPPSGRSYEQYF,TGTGCCAGCACCCCCCCTAGCGGACGCTCCTACGAGCAGTACTTC
once,TRBV19,NA,TRBJ1-1,CASNMGGSSEAFF,TGTGCCAGTAACATGGGGGGTAGCTCTGAAGCTTTCTTT
NA,TRBV7-8,NA,TRBJ1-1,CASSLALRTDTMNTEAFF,TGTGCCAGCAGCTTAGCGCTCAGGACAGATACAATGAACACTGAAGCTTTCTTT
NA,TRBV5-5,NA,TRBJ1-3,CASSLEPSGGNTIYF,TGTGCCAGCAGCTTGGAGCCCTCGGGGGGAAACACCATATATTTT
few,TRBV4-3,NA,TRBJ2-7,CASSQDLASGYYEQYF,TGCGCCAGCAGCCAAGATCTGGCCAGCGGTTACTACGAGCAGTACTTC
NA,TRBV19,NA,TRBJ1-5,CASSPGVNSNQPQHF,TGTGCCAGTAGTCCCGGGGTAAATAGCAATCAGCCCCAGCATTTT
once,TRBV27,TRBD1,TRBJ2-1,CASSPRTGGAYEQFF,TGTGCCAGCAGTCCCCGTACAGGGGGCGCGTATGAGCAGTTCTTC
NA,TRBV28,TRBD1,TRBJ2-1,CASRGLPGQGATRYNEQFF,TGTGCCAGCAGGGGCCTCCCGGGACAGGGGGCTACGCGCTACAATGAGCAGTTCTTC
NA,TRBV5-4,NA,TRBJ2-7,CASSSSDQGEQYF,TGTGCCAGCAGCTCCTCCGACCAGGGCGAGCAGTACTTC
NA,TRBV28,TRBD2,TRBJ2-3,CASSFEGLSPDTQYF,TGTGCCAGCAGTTTCGAGGGACTAAGTCCAGATACGCAGTATTTT
NA,TRBV29-1,NA,TRBJ1-2,CSVEAPGSDYGYTF,TGCAGCGTTGAAGCCCCAGGGTCGGACTATGGCTACACCTTC
NA,TRBV7-9,NA,TRBJ1-1,CASSGQTLPPAEAFF,TGTGCCAGCAGCGGACAGACGTTGCCCCCCGCCGAAGCTTTCTTT
NA,TRBV2,TRBD1,TRBJ1-1,CASSEWARGTMGTEAFF,TGTGCCAGCAGTGAATGGGCCAGGGGGACCATGGGCACTGAAGCTTTCTTT
NA,TRBV28,TRBD2,TRBJ2-1,CASSLLGTSGHNEQFF,TGTGCCAGCAGTTTATTAGGGACTAGCGGACACAATGAGCAGTTCTTC
NA,TRBV7-6,NA,TRBJ1-3,CASSLVTGKSGNTIYF,TGTGCCAGCAGCTTAGTCACAGGGAAGTCTGGAAACACCATATATTTT
once,TRBV4-1,NA,TRBJ1-5,CASSLGSNQPQHF,TGCGCCAGCAGCCTCGGTAGCAATCAGCCCCAGCATTTT
once,TRBV5-4,TRBD1,TRBJ2-2,CASSSNRDRGHSEELFF,TGTGCCAGCAGCTCCAACCGGGACAGGGGGCATAGCGAGGAGCTGTTTTTT
NA,TRBV2,NA,TRBJ1-2,CASSDPLRATNYGYTF,TGTGCCAGCAGTGATCCCCTGCGGGCGACTAACTATGGCTACACCTTC
NA,TRBV27,TRBD2,TRBJ2-2,CASRPPWGTRFGGELFF,TGTGCCAGCAGACCTCCCTGGGGGACTAGGTTCGGCGGGGAGCTGTTTTTT
NA,TRBV27,TRBD2,TRBJ2-7,CASSYSGRTQQYF,TGTGCCAGCAGTTACAGCGGGAGGACTCAGCAGTACTTC
NA,TRBV29-1,NA,TRBJ1-5,CSAAGGMNQPQHF,TGCAGCGCCGCCGGCGGGATGAATCAGCCCCAGCATTTT
NA,TRBV23-1,TRBD1,TRBJ2-2,CASSQGVDTGELFF,TGCGCCAGCAGCCAGGGGGTCGACACCGGGGAGCTGTTTTTT
once,TRBV7-9,NA,TRBJ2-3,CASSLDPADTQYF,TGTGCCAGCAGCTTAGATCCAGCGGATACGCAGTATTTT
NA,TRBV7-9,NA,TRBJ1-2,CASSLVGSLYGYTF,TGTGCCAGCAGCTTAGTCGGTTCCCTCTATGGCTACACCTTC
NA,TRBV19,NA,TRBJ1-1,CASTPWGQMNTEAFF,TGTGCCAGTACGCCTTGGGGCCAGATGAACACTGAAGCTTTCTTT
NA,TRBV28,NA,TRBJ2-7,CASSTPFEGLNYEQYF,TGTGCCAGCAGTACACCGTTTGAGGGCCTGAACTACGAGCAGTACTTC
NA,TRBV28,TRBD2,TRBJ2-1,CATLAGTYNEQFF,TGTGCCACCCTAGCGGGTACCTACAATGAGCAGTTCTTC
NA,TRBV11-3,NA,TRBJ2-7,CASSLEYEQYF,TGTGCCAGCAGCTTGGAGTACGAGCAGTACTTC
NA,TRBV7-2,NA,TRBJ2-7,CASSPTIAGPHFDYEQYF,TGTGCCAGCAGCCCTACGATCGCGGGACCCCATTTCGACTACGAGCAGTACTTC
NA,TRBV7-8,NA,TRBJ1-4,CASRPDTPEKLFF,TGTGCCAGCAGACCGGACACGCCTGAAAAACTGTTTTTT
NA,TRBV4-3,TRBD2,TRBJ2-1,CASSQGVLAGLNEQFF,TGCGCCAGCAGCCAAGGAGTGCTAGCGGGGCTGAATGAGCAGTTCTTC
NA,TRBV27,NA,TRBJ1-2,CASSPGGALGYGYTF,TGTGCCAGCAGCCCTGGCGGGGCGCTGGGGTATGGCTACACCTTC
NA,TRBV7-9,TRBD2,TRBJ2-5,CASSPRAGGFQETQYF,TGTGCCAGCAGCCCCCGAGCGGGGGGATTCCAAGAGACCCAGTACTTC
NA,TRBV5-4,NA,TRBJ1-1,CASSLMGHEAFF,TGTGCCAGCAGCTTGATGGGACATGAAGCTTTCTTT
NA,TRBV15,NA,TRBJ1-4,CATSRDSNEKLFF,TGTGCCACCAGCAGAGATTCTAACGAAAAACTGTTTTTT
NA,TRBV7-3,NA,TRBJ2-1,CASSEGGGVEQFF,TGTGCCAGCAGCGAGGGAGGAGGGGTTGAGCAGTTCTTC
NA,TRBV6-5,NA,TRBJ1-5,CATNGPDDQPQHF,TGTGCCACTAATGGGCCTGACGATCAGCCCCAGCATTTT
NA,TRBV28,TRBD1,TRBJ1-6,CASHARTTGNNSPLHF,TGTGCCAGTCATGCAAGAACGACAGGGAATAATTCACCCCTCCACTTT
NA,TRBV13,NA,TRBJ2-1,CASSFFRDGGNEQFF,TGTGCCAGCAGCTTCTTCCGGGATGGCGGCAATGAGCAGTTCTTC
NA,TRBV4-1,TRBD1,TRBJ2-3,CATRDRGLDTQYF,TGCGCCACCCGGGACAGGGGGCTGGATACGCAGTATTTT
NA,TRBV4-1,NA,TRBJ1-6,CASSQDPRGNSPLHF,TGCGCCAGCAGCCAAGACCCCAGGGGCAATTCACCCCTCCACTTT
NA,TRBV5-4,TRBD1,TRBJ2-1,CASSPPDRVGNEQFF,TGTGCCAGCAGCCCCCCTGACAGGGTGGGGAATGAGCAGTTCTTC
NA,TRBV15,TRBD1,TRBJ2-1,CATIPFQGAVNEQFF,TGTGCCACCATTCCGTTTCAGGGGGCCGTAAATGAGCAGTTCTTC
NA,TRBV5-4,NA,TRBJ1-2,CASSRLRGGLYGYTF,TGTGCCAGCAGCCGCCTAAGGGGAGGGCTCTATGGCTACACCTTC
NA,TRBV7-8,TRBD2,TRBJ2-3,CASSAALAGVGRDTQYF,TGTGCCAGCAGCGCCGCTCTAGCGGGGGTCGGGCGGGATACGCAGTATTTT
NA,TRBV11-2,TRBD2,TRBJ2-5,CASSFMGGETQYF,TGTGCCAGCAGCTTCATGGGGGGGGAGACCCAGTACTTC
NA,TRBV9,TRBD2,TRBJ2-7,CASSVAASGQDYYEQYF,TGTGCCAGCAGCGTAGCGGCTAGCGGACAAGATTACTACGAGCAGTACTTC
NA,TRBV7-8,NA,TRBJ2-3,CASSPGWDTQYF,TGTGCCAGCAGCCCAGGGTGGGATACGCAGTATTTT
few,TRBV25-1,NA,TRBJ2-2,CASSVAITGELFF,TGTGCCAGCAGTGTAGCTATCACCGGGGAGCTGTTTTTT
NA,TRBV4-1,NA,TRBJ1-6,CASSQGRSSYNSPLHF,TGCGCCAGCAGCCAAGGGCGGAGCTCCTATAATTCACCCCTCCACTTT
NA,TRBV6-1,TRBD1,TRBJ2-7,CASSLTGSYSYEQYF,TGTGCCAGCAGCTTGACAGGGAGCTACTCCTACGAGCAGTACTTC